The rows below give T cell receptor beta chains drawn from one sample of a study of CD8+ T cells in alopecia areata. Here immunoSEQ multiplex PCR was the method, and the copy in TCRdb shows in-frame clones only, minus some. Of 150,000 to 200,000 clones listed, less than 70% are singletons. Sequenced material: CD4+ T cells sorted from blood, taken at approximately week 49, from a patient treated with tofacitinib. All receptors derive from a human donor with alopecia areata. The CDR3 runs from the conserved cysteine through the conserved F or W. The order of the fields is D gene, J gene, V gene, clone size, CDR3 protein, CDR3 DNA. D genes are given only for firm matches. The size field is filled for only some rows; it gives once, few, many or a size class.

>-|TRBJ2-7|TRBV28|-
CASSFVSGGHEQYF
TGTGCCAGCAGTTTTGTGAGTGGGGGCCACGAGCAGTACTTC
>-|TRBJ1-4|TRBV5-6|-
CASSLEQGGGEKLFF
TGTGCCAGCAGCTTGGAACAGGGTGGAGGAGAAAAACTGTTTTTT
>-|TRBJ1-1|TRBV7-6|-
CASSLLQGGNTEAFF
TGTGCCAGCAGCTTACTCCAAGGGGGGAACACTGAAGCTTTCTTT
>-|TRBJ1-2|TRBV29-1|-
CSAEIVGGDYGYTF
TGCAGCGCCGAAATCGTCGGGGGGGACTATGGCTACACCTTC
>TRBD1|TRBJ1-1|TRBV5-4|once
CASLRDRNTEAFF
TGTGCCAGCCTGCGGGACAGGAACACTGAAGCTTTCTTT
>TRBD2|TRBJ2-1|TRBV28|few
CASSSQAGGLYNEQFF
TGTGCCAGCAGTTCTCAAGCGGGGGGCCTTTACAATGAGCAGTTCTTC
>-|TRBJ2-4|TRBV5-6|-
CASSYGQTSQYF
TGTGCCAGCAGCTATGGACAGACATCTCAGTACTTC
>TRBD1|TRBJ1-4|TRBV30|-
CAWSVKDRVVEKLFF
TGTGCCTGGAGTGTAAAGGACAGGGTGGTCGAAAAACTGTTTTTT
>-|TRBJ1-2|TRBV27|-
CASGTVGGLDYGYTF
TGTGCCAGCGGTACGGTTGGGGGTTTGGACTATGGCTACACCTTC
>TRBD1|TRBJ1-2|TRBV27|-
CASSHGQANHYGYTF
TGTGCCAGCAGTCACGGACAGGCTAACCACTATGGCTACACCTTC
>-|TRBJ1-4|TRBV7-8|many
CASSLDFPATNEKLFF
TGTGCCAGCAGCTTAGACTTCCCAGCAACTAATGAAAAACTGTTTTTT
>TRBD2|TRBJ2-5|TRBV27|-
CASSFGLAGETQYF
TGTGCCAGCAGTTTCGGACTAGCGGGAGAGACCCAGTACTTC
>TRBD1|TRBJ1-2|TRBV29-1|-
CSVATGAKYGYTF
TGCAGCGTTGCGACAGGGGCCAAATATGGCTACACCTTC
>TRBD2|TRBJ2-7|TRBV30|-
CAWPLATPYEQYF
TGTGCCTGGCCACTAGCGACCCCCTACGAGCAGTACTTC
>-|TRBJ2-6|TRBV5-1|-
CASSLDGGVSGANVLTF
TGCGCCAGCAGCTTGGACGGTGGTGTATCTGGGGCCAACGTCCTGACTTTC
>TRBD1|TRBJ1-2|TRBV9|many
CASSTGAYGYTF
TGTGCCAGCAGTACAGGGGCCTATGGCTACACCTTC
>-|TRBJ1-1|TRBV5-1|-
CASTRDGGMNTEAFF
TGCGCCAGCACCCGGGACGGGGGTATGAACACTGAAGCTTTCTTT
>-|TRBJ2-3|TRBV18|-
CASSRRQVIQPQYF
TGTGCCAGCTCACGAAGACAGGTGATTCAGCCCCAGTATTTT
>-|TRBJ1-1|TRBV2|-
CASSGDTEAFF
TGTGCCAGCAGTGGGGATACTGAAGCTTTCTTT
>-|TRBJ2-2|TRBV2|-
CASSGQSITGELFF
TGTGCCAGCAGCGGACAGTCGATTACCGGGGAGCTGTTTTTT
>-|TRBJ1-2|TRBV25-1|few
CASRDLEGGGYTF
TGTGCCAGCAGAGACCTGGAGGGAGGAGGCTACACCTTC
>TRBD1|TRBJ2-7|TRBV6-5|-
CASSDSGTGGYLQYF
TGTGCCAGCAGCGACTCCGGGACAGGGGGCTACCTGCAGTACTTC
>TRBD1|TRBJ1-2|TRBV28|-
CASSLLTGVNYGYTF
TGTGCCAGCAGTTTATTAACAGGGGTTAACTATGGCTACACCTTC